This TCR beta chain appears in the sequencing data of a study of radiation and T cells in renal cell carcinoma. Regarding the study as a whole: In blood, top tumor clones expanded by 2 weeks, shrinking by 4.

Comment on this clone: Its antigen is as yet unknown.

Time point of the sample: blood 4 weeks post-SBRT, at nephrectomy. Indicated treatment: 15 Gy SBRT to primary tumor, nephrectomy 4 weeks later. The germline V gene encodes CDR1 SGHAT and CDR2 FQNNGV. This CDR3 spans 13 amino acids. The V gene lost 1 base and the J gene lost 5 bases, with 8 bases spanning the gap. Method: immunoSEQ multiplex PCR; TCRdb's copy keeps in-frame clones and lacks some. Of 150,000 to 200,000 clones listed, less than 90% are singletons. The sample was blood, taken from a patient whose treatment included radiotherapy and nephrectomy. The TCR comes from a woman aged 45-65 years with renal cell carcinoma. This chain joins TRBV11-2 and TRBJ1-2; D gene uncertain. CDR3 sequence: CASSLGVGYGYTF. Here the CDR3 DNA reads TGTGCCAGCAGCTTAGGCGTAGGGTATGGCTACACCTTC.